The 31 T cell receptor beta chains below all came from one sample that was sequenced in a study of blood T cell repertoires in COVID-19. The repertoire was sequenced with immunoSEQ multiplex PCR; TCRdb's copy has only in-frame clones and lacks some. Of some 190,000 clones listed, around four fifths are singletons. Sequenced material: peripheral blood. The source is a human donor in a cohort sampled during active COVID-19.

CDR3 in DNA: TGTGCCAGCAGACGACGGGCGGGTTCCGAGCAGTACGTC. Protein sequence: CASRRRAGSEQYV. The chain recombines TRBV5-6 with TRBJ2-7; D possibly corresponds to TRBD2 (5 bases). The CDR3 sequence is 13 residues long. V shed 5 bases and J shed 6 bases, with 15 bases lying between them. From germline, CDR1 is SGHDT and CDR2 YYEEEE.

A single count supports this clone. This chain uses TRBV5-1 with TRBJ2-7, with 9 bases fitting TRBD2. From germline, CDR1 is SGHRS and CDR2 YFSETQ. After removal of 3 bases from V and 7 bases from J, the junction contained 8 bases not matched to a gene. This CDR3 contains 14 residues. Here the CDR3 DNA reads TGCGCCAGCAGCTACGGGACTAGCTCATATGAGCAGTACTTC. The encoded protein is CASSYGTSSYEQYF.

The V gene is TRBV12-3 or TRBV12-4, the J gene TRBJ2-7; tentatively, D is TRBD1 (5 bases). This CDR3 is 13 amino acids long. Trimming left V 7 bases short and J 5 bases short, with 15 bases between. Here the CDR3 DNA reads TGTGCCAGCAAGGACATGGGCTTCCACGAGCAGTACTTC. Protein sequence: CASKDMGFHEQYF.

This CDR3 reads CASSPGTLSAGNTIYF. The CDR3, as DNA: TGCGCCAGCAGCCCCGGGACTCTAAGTGCGGGAAACACCATATATTTT. The genes are TRBV10-2 and TRBJ1-3; TRBD1 is a possible D gene (5 bases). Trimming stripped 6 bases from V and 4 bases from J, with 19 bases between. The CDR3 runs 16 residues. Germline V gene lookup returns CDR1 WSHSY and CDR2 SAAADI.

The rearrangement uses TRBV20-1 and TRBJ1-1; 10 bases fit TRBD1. The CDR3 loop spans 14 amino acids. Trimming removed 3 bases from V and 8 bases from J; junction bases left unmatched: 9. Germline lookup yields CDR1 DFQATT and CDR2 SNEGSKA (reference sequence). CDR3 loop: CSASRGQGIGEAFF. CDR3 DNA sequence: TGCAGTGCTAGTAGGGGACAGGGGATTGGGGAAGCTTTCTTT.

This clone has only a few counts. The V and J genes are TRBV6-5 and TRBJ1-1; D unresolved. The germline V gene encodes CDR1 MNHEY and CDR2 SVGAGI. The CDR3 consists of 15 residues. The V end lost 6 bases, the J end lost 0 bases, and 14 bases lay between the germline ends. Here the CDR3 DNA reads TGTGCCAGCAGCCAACCACACACCATGAACACTGAAGCTTTCTTT. Protein: CASSQPHTMNTEAFF.

This clone was recorded a few times. The chain carries TRBV28 and TRBJ1-4; D is uncertain. Germline values: CDR1 MDHEN, CDR2 SYDVKM. Trimming removed 3 bases at V and 5 bases at J, with 13 bases between. The CDR3 runs 15 residues. In DNA form, the CDR3 reads TGTGCCAGCAGTTTCTTATCCGGGAAAAATGAAAAACTGTTTTTT. It is translated as CASSFLSGKNEKLFF.

V is TRBV5-6 and J is TRBJ2-7; D is uncertain. CDR3 length: 12 residues. In germline, CDR1 is SGHDT, CDR2 YYEEEE. The V end lost 3 bases, the J end lost 4 bases, and 8 bases lay between the germline ends. The CDR3 DNA follows: TGTGCCAGCAGCTCACAGTCATACGAGCAGTACTTC. Translation gives CASSSQSYEQYF.

This clone was picked up one time. The chain couples TRBV7-2 to TRBJ1-2; the match to TRBD1 covers 9 bases. The germline gives CDR1 SGHTA, CDR2 FQGNSA. The V segment lost 5 bases and the J segment 11 bases; nucleotides outside the gene matches: 15. This CDR3 comprises 15 residues. CDR3 region: CASSLTTGGYLGYTF. The CDR3 region has the DNA TGTGCCAGCAGCCTAACGACAGGGGGTTATCTGGGGTACACCTTC.

The rearrangement joins TRBV12-3 or TRBV12-4 to TRBJ2-3, with TRBD2 as a possible D gene (5 bases). V was shortened by 1 base and J by 6 bases, with 8 bases between the two germline ends. The CDR3 has 13 amino acids. Here the CDR3 reads CASSLGETDTQYF. The CDR3 DNA is TGTGCCAGCAGTTTAGGGGAGACGGATACGCAGTATTTT.

V gene TRBV7-6 combines with J gene TRBJ2-5; 8 bases fit TRBD2. V was pared by 2 bases and J by 2 bases, with 7 bases of the junction left unmatched. CDR3 length equals 16 residues. The germline gives CDR1 SGHVS, CDR2 FNYEAQ. CDR3 in DNA: TGTGCCAGCAGCTTATCTCCGGGACTAGGGCAAGAGACCCAGTACTTC. Residues: CASSLSPGLGQETQYF.

The rearrangement links TRBV24-1 to TRBJ2-1; 7 positions agree with TRBD1. This CDR3 region has 16 residues. Germline values: CDR1 KGHDR, CDR2 SFDVKD. V shed 2 bases and J 4 bases; nucleotides not matched to a gene: 7. The CDR3 DNA reads TGTGCCACCAGTGATTCACAGGGGTTCTCGTACAATGAGCAGTTCTTC. Translating it yields CATSDSQGFSYNEQFF.

CDR3 residues: CASSQSQTGTGDISTDTQYF. The CDR3 DNA reads as TGTGCCAGCTCACAAAGTCAAACCGGGACAGGAGACATCAGCACAGATACGCAGTATTTT. This chain joins TRBV18 and TRBJ2-3; 8 bases fit TRBD1. J gave up 0 bases and V 4 bases, and 18 bases lay outside the gene matches. The V gene's germline CDR1 is KGHSH and CDR2 LQKENI. CDR3 size: 20 residues. Looking up the rest from reference TRBV18 and TRBJ2-3 gives the full variable domain: NAGVMQNPRHLVRRRGQEARLRCSPMKGHSHVYWYRQLPEEGLKFMVYLQKENIIDESGMPKERFSAEFPKEGPSILRIQQVVRGDSAAYFCASSQSQTGTGDISTDTQYFGPGTRLTVL.

The chain combines TRBV10-3 with TRBJ2-5; perhaps TRBD2 as D (6 bases). This CDR3 spans 13 amino acids. The V and J ends lost 6 bases and 1 base respectively, with 9 bases between them. CDR1 is ENHRY, CDR2 SYGVKD, per germline. DNA for the CDR3: TGTGCCATCAGGGGGGGACTCCAAGAGACCCAGTACTTC. Translated: CAIRGGLQETQYF.

The rearrangement links TRBV7-3 to TRBJ2-2, with D uncertain. Germline CDR1 and CDR2: SGHTA and FQGTGA. V was pared by 5 bases and J by 5 bases, with 9 bases between. The CDR3 is 13 residues long. In DNA, the CDR3 is TGTGCCAGCAGCCCAGGCCCTACCGGGGAGCTGTTTTTT. Amino acid sequence: CASSPGPTGELFF.

This clone has just one count. The chain has TRBV27 and TRBJ2-5, with 7 bases matching TRBD1. The V and J ends lost 6 bases and 3 bases, in that order; junction bases with no gene match: 13. The CDR3 covers 16 residues. Germline CDR1 reads MNHEY; CDR2 reads SMNVEV (reference sequence). The CDR3 coding sequence is TGTGCCAGCAGCCCGAGAATGACAGGGTCCAAAGAGACCCAGTACTTC. It is translated as CASSPRMTGSKETQYF.

This clone is a singleton in its sample. The chain has TRBV6-1 and TRBJ1-5, with 8 nucleotides matching TRBD1. The germline V gene encodes CDR1 MNHNS and CDR2 SASEGT. The trim removed 2 bases at V and 4 bases at J, leaving 4 bases unmatched. This CDR3 has 15 amino acids. The CDR3 is CASSESGGWNQPQHF. As DNA, the CDR3 is TGTGCCAGCAGTGAATCAGGGGGCTGGAATCAGCCCCAGCATTTT.

The chain has TRBV6-5 and TRBJ1-2, with 8 positions matching TRBD1. The CDR3 spans 15 residues. Germline lookup yields CDR1 MNHEY and CDR2 SVGAGI. The V gene end was trimmed by 6 bases and the J gene end by 6 bases; junction bases not matched to a gene: 12. The CDR3 DNA sequence: TGTGCCAGCAGCGCACCGTCCAGGGGGCGCAATGGCTACACCTTC. Translation: CASSAPSRGRNGYTF.

This chain connects TRBV5-3 to TRBJ2-3; the D gene is possibly TRBD2 (6 bases). TRBV5-3 qualifies as an ORF whose function is uncertain. This CDR3 contains 17 residues. V gave up 0 bases and J gave up 1 base, with 15 bases separating them. This CDR3 reads CARSLGGAGRRTDTQYF. The CDR3 DNA reads as TGTGCCAGAAGCTTGGGGGGTGCGGGGCGACGCACAGATACGCAGTATTTT.

The chain combines TRBV7-6 with TRBJ2-2, with D possibly TRBD1 on 6 matching bases. Trimming left V 5 bases short and J 5 bases short, with 15 bases between. This CDR3 is 15 amino acids long. CDR1 is SGHVS, CDR2 FNYEAQ, per germline. CDR3 coding DNA: TGTGCCAGCAGCCCCGCGCCCGGACAGACCGGGGAGCTGTTTTTT. Protein product: CASSPAPGQTGELFF.

On this clone itself: The junction does not match germline at one end; this may be a read error. The rearrangement links TRBV19 to TRBJ1-2; 11 nucleotides align to TRBD1. This CDR3 comprises 13 residues. Looked up from germline, CDR1 is LNHDA and CDR2 is SQIVND (reference sequence). CDR3 coding DNA: TGTGCCAGTAGTATCGGACAGGGGGCAAACCTGGACTTC. Amino acids: CASSIGQGANLDF.

The rearrangement uses TRBV19 and TRBJ2-2; D might be TRBD1 (5 bases). The CDR3 sequence is 16 residues long. Germline V gene data show CDR1 as LNHDA and CDR2 as SQIVND (reference sequence). Trimming pared 5 bases from V and 4 bases from J, leaving 17 bases between. Here the CDR3 reads CASSLYEGALTGELFF. CDR3 nucleotides: TGTGCCAGTAGTCTGTATGAAGGGGCCCTCACCGGGGAGCTGTTTTTT. Full variable domain (remainder filled in from reference TRBV19 and TRBJ2-2): DGGITQSPKYLFRKEGQNVTLSCEQNLNHDAMYWYRQDPGQGLRLIYYSQIVNDFQKGDIAEGYSVSREKKESFPLTVTSAQKNPTAFYLCASSLYEGALTGELFFGEGSRLTVL.

The sample holds a few counts of this clone. The chain is built from TRBV10-2 and TRBJ2-7, with TRBD1 matching over 9 bases. Germline loops: CDR1 WSHSY, CDR2 SAAADI. CDR3 length equals 15 residues. V was pared by 2 bases and J by 3 bases, with 5 bases of the junction left unmatched. The DNA of the CDR3 is TGCGCCAGCAGTGAGGGGACAGGGTACTTCTACGAGCAGTACGTC. This translates into CASSEGTGYFYEQYV.

V usage is TRBV11-2 and J usage is TRBJ2-3, with TRBD1 matching 9 bases. The length of the CDR3 is 15 residues. Germline CDR1 reads SGHAT; CDR2 reads FQNNGV. The V gene end was trimmed by 2 bases and the J gene end by 4 bases; junction bases not matched to a gene: 4. CDR3 residues: CASSLFGTGPDTQYF. CDR3 coding DNA: TGTGCCAGCAGCTTATTTGGGACAGGGCCAGATACGCAGTATTTT.

The chain combines TRBV27 with TRBJ1-2; D remains unclear. Germline CDR1 MNHEY, CDR2 SMNVEV (reference sequence). V was pared by 4 bases and J by 0 bases, with 6 bases between. The CDR3 totals 13 residues. In DNA form, the CDR3 reads TGTGCCAGCAGTTACCGAGCTAACTATGGCTACACCTTC. This translates into CASSYRANYGYTF.

V gene TRBV24-1 combines with J gene TRBJ2-3; 10 bases line up with TRBD1. Germline values: CDR1 KGHDR, CDR2 SFDVKD. Trimming removed 3 bases from V and 5 bases from J; junction bases left unmatched: 7. The CDR3 covers 16 residues. CDR3 sequence: CATSDPGQGFVDTQYF. The CDR3 DNA reads TGTGCCACCAGTGATCCGGGACAGGGGTTCGTAGATACGCAGTATTTT.

This clone was picked up a small number of times. The rearrangement links TRBV6-5 to TRBJ1-2, with D tentatively TRBD1 (6 bases). The CDR3 covers 12 residues. Germline CDR1 is MNHEY and CDR2 is SVGAGI. V lost 6 bases and J lost 7, with 12 bases in between. This chain's CDR3 is CASRLQGFGYTF. The CDR3 DNA reads as TGTGCCAGCAGACTACAGGGATTTGGCTACACCTTC.

This chain joins TRBV3-1 (or the pseudogene TRBV3-2) and TRBJ1-2; D perhaps matches TRBD1 (6 bases). Germline loops: CDR1 LGHDT, CDR2 YNNKEL (reference sequence). This CDR3 spans 15 amino acids. Trimming took 1 base from V and 4 from J, leaving 13 bases between them. CDR3 residues: CASSQVLTGPYGYTF. The CDR3 region has the DNA TGTGCCAGCAGCCAAGTCCTGACAGGCCCCTATGGCTACACCTTC.

The J gene is TRBJ2-1, the V gene TRBV7-2; 12 bases are shared with TRBD1. V dropped 4 bases and J dropped 4; count of bases not matched to a gene: 11. CDR1 is SGHTA and CDR2 is FQGNSA in the germline V gene. CDR3 size: 18 residues. In DNA, the CDR3 is TGTGCCAGCAGCTGGATACCGGGACAGGGGGCCAAATACAATGAGCAGTTCTTC. Amino acids: CASSWIPGQGAKYNEQFF.

This chain uses TRBV12-3 or TRBV12-4 with TRBJ2-7, with 7 bases lining up with TRBD1. J gave up 5 bases and V 5 bases, and 3 bases lay outside the gene matches. The CDR3 contains 12 residues. CDR3 residues: CASSRQGDEQYV. In DNA form, the CDR3 reads TGTGCCAGCAGTAGACAGGGAGACGAGCAGTACGTC.

As to this clone: This same CDR3 is encoded by further DNA sequences in the sample. The chain recombines TRBV5-1 with TRBJ2-2, with 9 bases fitting TRBD2. CDR3 length: 15 residues. Trimming at V came to 4 bases and at J to 5 bases, leaving 6 bases not matched to a gene. CDR1 SGHRS and CDR2 YFSETQ come from the germline V gene. CDR3 region: CASSISGRSTGELFF. In nucleotides, the CDR3 is TGCGCCAGCAGCATCAGCGGGAGGAGTACCGGGGAGCTGTTTTTT.